This TCR beta chain was sequenced during a study of T cell repertoires in cytomegalovirus infection. Study at large: HLA-B-restricted CMV epitopes that are well studied were used alongside recently identified HLA-C-restricted ones. Matching HLA type and CMV infection were both indicated by public TCR beta signatures.

TCRdb reanalysed the reads using MiXCR and keeps one entry per CDR3 protein. The data hold approximately 110,000 distinct CDR3 sequences, with roughly 39% observed a single time. A word on this clonotype: Its antigen is unknown.

Trimming removed 4 bases at V and 4 bases at J, with 15 bases between. The CDR3 spans 14 residues. Germline V gene lookup returns CDR1 SGHRS and CDR2 YFSETQ. The TCR sequence derives from a human donor in good health (CMV status not recorded). Some clones in this sample may be carry-over from other donors' samples. This chain joins TRBV5-1 and TRBJ2-7; weak D call: TRBD2 (5 bases). Sequenced material: CD8+ T cells from cultured PBMCs, taken from culture after CMV antigen stimulation. The CDR3, as DNA: TGCGCCAGCAGCCCGATGAGGGCTGGATACGAGCAGTACTTC. Protein sequence: CASSPMRAGYEQYF.